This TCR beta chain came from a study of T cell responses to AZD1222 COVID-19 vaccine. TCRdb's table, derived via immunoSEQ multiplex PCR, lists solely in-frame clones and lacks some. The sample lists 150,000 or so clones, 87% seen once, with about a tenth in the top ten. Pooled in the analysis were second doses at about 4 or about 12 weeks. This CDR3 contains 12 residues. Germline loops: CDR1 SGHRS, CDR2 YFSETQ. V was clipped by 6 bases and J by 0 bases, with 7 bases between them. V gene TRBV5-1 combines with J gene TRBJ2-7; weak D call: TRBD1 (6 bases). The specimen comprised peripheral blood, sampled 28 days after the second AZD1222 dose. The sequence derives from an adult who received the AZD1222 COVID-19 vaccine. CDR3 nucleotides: TGCGCCAGCATGGACAGCTCCTACGAGCAGTACTTC. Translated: CASMDSSYEQYF.